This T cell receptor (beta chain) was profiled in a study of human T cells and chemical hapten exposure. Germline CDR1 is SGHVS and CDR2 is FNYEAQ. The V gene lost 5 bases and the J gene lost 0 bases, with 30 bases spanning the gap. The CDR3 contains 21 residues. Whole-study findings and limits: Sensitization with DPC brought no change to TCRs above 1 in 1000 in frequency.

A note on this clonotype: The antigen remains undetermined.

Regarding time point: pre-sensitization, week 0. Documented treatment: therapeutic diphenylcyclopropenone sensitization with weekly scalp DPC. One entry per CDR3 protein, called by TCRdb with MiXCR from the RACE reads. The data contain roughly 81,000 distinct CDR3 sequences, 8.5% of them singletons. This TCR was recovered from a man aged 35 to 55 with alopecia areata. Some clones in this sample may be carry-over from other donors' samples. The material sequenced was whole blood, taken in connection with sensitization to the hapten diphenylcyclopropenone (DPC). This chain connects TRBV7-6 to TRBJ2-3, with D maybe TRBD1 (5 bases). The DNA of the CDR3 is TGTGCCAGCAGCAAAAGTTCGCCTGGCAGGGCGGCCACTACTAGCACAGATACGCAGTATTTT. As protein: CASSKSSPGRAATTSTDTQYF. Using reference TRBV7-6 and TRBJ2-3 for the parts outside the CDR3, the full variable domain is GAGVSQSPRYKVTKRGQDVALRCDPISGHVSLYWYRQALGQGPEFLTYFNYEAQQDKSGLPNDRFSAERPEGSISTLTIQRTEQRDSAMYRCASSKSSPGRAATTSTDTQYFGPGTRLTVL.